This TCR beta chain was captured in a study of shared clonotypes between healthy human individuals. At the level of the study: Donors had three CD4 naive, three CD4 memory, two CD8 naive and one CD8 memory plate apiece.

Sequencing used immunoSEQ multiplex PCR; TCRdb keeps in-frame clones, though not all of them. Here the sample spans under 600,000 clones, approximately 97% being singletons. This CDR3 region has 14 residues. The V gene's germline CDR1 is SGDLS and CDR2 YYNGEE. Trimming cost V 3 bases and J 3 bases; bases outside gene matches: 2. J is TRBJ2-7 and V is TRBV9; the match to TRBD1 covers 11 bases. Input material: naive CD4+ T cells sorted from blood. The subset is: CD45RA+ positively selected. The clonotype originates from a woman in her 30s in good health. The CDR3 DNA follows: TGTGCCAGCAGCGCCGGGACAGGGGGCTACGAGCAGTACTTC. Protein sequence: CASSAGTGGYEQYF.